Listed below are T cell receptor beta chains from one sample, sequenced in a study of T cells after posttransplantation cyclophosphamide. Clones were read by immunoSEQ multiplex PCR, and TCRdb kept only the in-frame ones, dropping some. The top ten hold about 3% of the sample, which has around 66,000 clones, over 85% seen once. The sequenced sample was PBMCs. The receptor source for this set is a woman in her 30s in good health and a related stem cell transplant donor. Both conserved end residues are part of each CDR3. The order of the fields is CDR3 DNA, CDR3 protein, V gene, D gene, J gene, clone size. The D gene is left open where the match is weak. Size is stated for part of the rows, as once, few or many counts, or as a class when the clone is expanded.

TGTGCCAGCAGCTTGGGGCAGACAAAAACGCCCTATGGCTACACCTTC CASSLGQTKTPYGYTF TRBV5-6 . TRBJ1-2 .
TGTGCCAGCAGCTTGAGTACTTTTGGGGGGCCCACCGGGGAGCTGTTTTTT CASSLSTFGGPTGELFF TRBV5-6 . TRBJ2-2 .
TGTGCCAGTAGTACCCGACAGACCACTGGGGCCAACGTCCTGACTTTC CASSTRQTTGANVLTF TRBV19 . TRBJ2-6 once
TGTGCCAGCAGTGATGGGGGCACCAATCAGCCCCAGCATTTT CASSDGGTNQPQHF TRBV6-6 . TRBJ1-5 .
TGTGCCAGCAGTCCCCTCAGGGGGCGAGGGCAAGAGACCCAGTACTTC CASSPLRGRGQETQYF TRBV28 TRBD1 TRBJ2-5 .
TGTGCCAGCAGTGCAACAGGGGGCAATCAGCCCCAGCATTTT CASSATGGNQPQHF TRBV2 TRBD1 TRBJ1-5 once
TGTGCCAGCAGTTCCCATCAAGACAGGGTATACTACGAGCAGTACTTC CASSSHQDRVYYEQYF TRBV27 TRBD1 TRBJ2-7 .
TGTGCCAGCAGCCCTGGTAGCAATCAGCCCCAGCATTTT CASSPGSNQPQHF TRBV11-2 . TRBJ1-5 .
TGTGCCAGCAGCTTAGGTCCCGGGACAGGAAGCTCAAGTGGAAACACCATATATTTT CASSLGPGTGSSSGNTIYF TRBV7-8 TRBD1 TRBJ1-3 .
TGTGCCAGTAGTGGGGGACAGGGGGTGAACACTGAAGCTTTCTTT CASSGGQGVNTEAFF TRBV19 TRBD1 TRBJ1-1 .
TGTGCCAGCAGCAAAGCCTTGATCTATGGCTACACCTTC CASSKALIYGYTF TRBV21-1 . TRBJ1-2 .
TGTGCCAGCAGTGACTACAGGGAAACCGGGGAGCTGTTTTTT CASSDYRETGELFF TRBV25-1 . TRBJ2-2 .
TGTGCCAGCAGCCAAGGACAGGGACCCCACGAGCAGTACTTC CASSQGQGPHEQYF TRBV4-2 TRBD1 TRBJ2-7 .
TGTGCTAGTGGTTTGCCCTCTGGGGCCAACGTCCTGACTTTC CASGLPSGANVLTF TRBV12-5 . TRBJ2-6 .
TGTGCCAGCAGCTTAAGGGACCGAGCACCCTACGAGCAGTACTTC CASSLRDRAPYEQYF TRBV11-2 . TRBJ2-7 .
TGTGCCGCGGGGCAGGTTAGCACAGATACGCAGTATTTT CAAGQVSTDTQYF TRBV5-6 . TRBJ2-3 .
TGTGCCAGCAGTGAACAGGGGACCCACACCGGGGAGCTGTTTTTT CASSEQGTHTGELFF TRBV2 . TRBJ2-2 .
TGTGCCAGCAGCGCACCTAACTATGGCTACACCTTC CASSAPNYGYTF TRBV5-4 . TRBJ1-2 .
TGTGCCAGCAGTGAATGGGGGGGAAACACCATATATTTT CASSEWGGNTIYF TRBV25-1 . TRBJ1-3 .
TGTGCCAGCTCACCATCAATTGGCTCTGGGGCCAACGTCCTGACTTTC CASSPSIGSGANVLTF TRBV18 . TRBJ2-6 .
TGTGCCAGCAGCGTAGACTCGTATAGCAATCAGCCCCAGCATTTT CASSVDSYSNQPQHF TRBV9 . TRBJ1-5 .
TGTGCCAGCAGTCTACCCAACAGGAGAAACTATGGCTACACCTTC CASSLPNRRNYGYTF TRBV28 . TRBJ1-2 once
TGTGCCAGCAGTGCCTCGACAGGGGTCGATACGCAGTATTTT CASSASTGVDTQYF TRBV6-1 TRBD1 TRBJ2-3 .
TGTGCCAGCAGTCAATTGACAGGGGGTTTTAGCAATCAGCCCCAGCATTTT CASSQLTGGFSNQPQHF TRBV28 TRBD1 TRBJ1-5 .